This T cell receptor beta chain was recovered during a study of response to subunit inactivated influenza vaccine. This CDR3 has 14 residues. Germline V lookup: CDR1 DFQATT, CDR2 SNEGSKA (reference sequence). Unmatched junction bases numbered 4, after V lost 3 bases and J lost 0 bases. Points from the study as a whole: Authors suggested that a seasonal influenza vaccination recruits few new T cells each time.

TCRdb called the RT-PCR reads again in MiXCR, with one record for every CDR3 protein. This table holds around 480,000 distinct CDR3 sequences, 16% found once. Worth noting for this clonotype: The antigen is not known.

The chain combines TRBV20-1 with TRBJ1-2; 7 bases align to TRBD1. Sequences were derived from CD4+ T cells sorted from PBMCs, sampled around 25 months after vaccination. The source is a man between 45 and 75 years old who received an inactivated influenza vaccine. CDR3 region: CSASLGTANYGYTF. CDR3 DNA sequence: TGCAGTGCTAGTTTGGGGACAGCTAACTATGGCTACACCTTC.